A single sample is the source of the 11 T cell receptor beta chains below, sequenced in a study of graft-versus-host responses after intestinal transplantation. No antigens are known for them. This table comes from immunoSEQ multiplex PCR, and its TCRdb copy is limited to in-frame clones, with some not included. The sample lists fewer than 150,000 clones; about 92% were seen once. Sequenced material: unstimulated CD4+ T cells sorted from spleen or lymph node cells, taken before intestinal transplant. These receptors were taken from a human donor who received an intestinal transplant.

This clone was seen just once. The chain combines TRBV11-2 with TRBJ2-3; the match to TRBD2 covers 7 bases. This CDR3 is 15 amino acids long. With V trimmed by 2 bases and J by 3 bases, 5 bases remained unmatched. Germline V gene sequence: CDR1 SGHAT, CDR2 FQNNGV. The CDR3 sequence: CASSLSLAETDTQYF. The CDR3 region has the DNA TGTGCCAGCAGCTTATCCCTAGCGGAGACAGATACGCAGTATTTT.

The CDR3 bases are TGTGCCAGCAGCCAAGATGCAGGGGAGACCCAGTACTTC. It translates to CASSQDAGETQYF. V gene TRBV4-2 combines with J gene TRBJ2-5; a possible D gene is TRBD1 (5 bases). The germline V gene encodes CDR1 LGHNA and CDR2 YNFKEQ. The CDR3 runs to 13 residues. V lost 0 bases to trimming and J lost 5 bases, with 7 bases between them.

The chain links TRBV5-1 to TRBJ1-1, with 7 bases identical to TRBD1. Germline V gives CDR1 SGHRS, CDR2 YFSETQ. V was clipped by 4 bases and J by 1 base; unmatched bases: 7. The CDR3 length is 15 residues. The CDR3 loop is CASSPEGTENTEAFF. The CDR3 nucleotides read TGCGCCAGCAGCCCGGAAGGGACAGAGAACACTGAAGCTTTCTTT.

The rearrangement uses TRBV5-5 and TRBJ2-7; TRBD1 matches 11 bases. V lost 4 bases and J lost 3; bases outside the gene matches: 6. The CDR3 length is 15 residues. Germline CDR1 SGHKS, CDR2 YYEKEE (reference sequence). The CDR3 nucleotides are TGTGCCAGCAGCCGGACAGGGGGCGCGCACTACGAGCAGTACTTC. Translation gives CASSRTGGAHYEQYF.

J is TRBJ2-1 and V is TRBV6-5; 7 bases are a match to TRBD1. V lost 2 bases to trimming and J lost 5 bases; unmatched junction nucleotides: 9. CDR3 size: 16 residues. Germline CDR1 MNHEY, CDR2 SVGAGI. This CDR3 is CASSYLTGTGDNEQFF. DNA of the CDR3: TGTGCCAGCAGTTACCTGACAGGGACCGGGGACAATGAGCAGTTCTTC.

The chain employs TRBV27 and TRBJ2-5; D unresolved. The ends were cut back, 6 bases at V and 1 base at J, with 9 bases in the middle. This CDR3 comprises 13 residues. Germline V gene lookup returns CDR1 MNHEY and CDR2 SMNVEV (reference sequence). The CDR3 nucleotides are TGTGCCAGCAGGTTCGGAAGCCAAGAGACCCAGTACTTC. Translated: CASRFGSQETQYF.

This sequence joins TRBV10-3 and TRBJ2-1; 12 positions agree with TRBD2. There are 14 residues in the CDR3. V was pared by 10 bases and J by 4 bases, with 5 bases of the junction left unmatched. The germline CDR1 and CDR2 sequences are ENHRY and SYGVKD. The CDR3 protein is CATKTSGGYNEQFF. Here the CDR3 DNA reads TGTGCCACCAAGACTAGCGGGGGATACAATGAGCAGTTCTTC.

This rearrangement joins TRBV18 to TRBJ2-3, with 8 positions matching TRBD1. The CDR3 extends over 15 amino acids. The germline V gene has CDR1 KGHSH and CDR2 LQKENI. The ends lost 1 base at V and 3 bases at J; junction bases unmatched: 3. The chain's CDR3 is CASSPRGQGTDTQYF. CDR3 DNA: TGTGCCAGCTCACCACGAGGACAGGGAACAGATACGCAGTATTTT.

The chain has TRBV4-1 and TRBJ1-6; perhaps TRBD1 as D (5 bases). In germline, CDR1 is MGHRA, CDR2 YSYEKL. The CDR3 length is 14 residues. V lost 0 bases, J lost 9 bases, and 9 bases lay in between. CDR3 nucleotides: TGCGCCAGCAGCCAAGATAGGGGAGGTTCACCCCTCCACTTT. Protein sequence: CASSQDRGGSPLHF.

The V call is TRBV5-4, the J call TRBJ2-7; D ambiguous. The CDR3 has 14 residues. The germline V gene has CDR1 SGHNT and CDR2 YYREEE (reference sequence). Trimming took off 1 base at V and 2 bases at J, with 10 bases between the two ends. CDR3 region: CASSLSRRPYEQYF. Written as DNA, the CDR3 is TGTGCCAGCAGCTTGAGTCGGAGACCCTACGAGCAGTACTTC.

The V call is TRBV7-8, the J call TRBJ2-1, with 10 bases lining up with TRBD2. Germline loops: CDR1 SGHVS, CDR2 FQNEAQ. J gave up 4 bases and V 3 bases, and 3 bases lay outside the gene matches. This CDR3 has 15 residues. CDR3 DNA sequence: TGTGCCAGCAGCTTGGTAGCGGGGGGTTACAATGAGCAGTTCTTC. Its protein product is CASSLVAGGYNEQFF.